Presented here are 17 T cell receptor beta chains from one specimen sequenced in a study of cytomegalovirus exposure and HLA in healthy donors. Using immunoSEQ multiplex PCR, the repertoire was profiled, and TCRdb retains in-frame clones only, with some absent. The sample carries some 170,000 clones, 75% to 90% recorded once. The sequencing input was PBMCs. The source is a woman under 30 in good health and CMV-seronegative.

This chain joins TRBV4-3 and TRBJ2-5, with 7 bases matching TRBD2. V lost 1 base to trimming and J lost 5 bases; unmatched junction nucleotides: 10. Germline V gives CDR1 LGHNA, CDR2 YSLEER. The CDR3 extends over 16 amino acids. In DNA, the CDR3 is TGCGCCAGCAGCCAAGTAGGGAGCGGGATACCGGAGACCCAGTACTTC. Translation: CASSQVGSGIPETQYF.

This chain joins TRBV9 and TRBJ2-2; D is possibly TRBD2 (5 bases). The CDR3 runs 14 residues. The V end was cut by 1 base, the J end by 7 bases, with 11 bases between. CDR1 is SGDLS, CDR2 YYNGEE, per germline. The CDR3 DNA sequence: TGTGCCAGCAGCGTATCAACACTAGGCGGGGAGCTGTTTTTT. It yields the protein CASSVSTLGGELFF.

The CDR3 reads CAISQQDSGANVLTF. CDR3 coding DNA: TGTGCCATCAGCCAGCAGGACTCTGGGGCCAACGTCCTGACTTTC. The chain has TRBV10-3 and TRBJ2-6; D is ambiguous. Trimming cost V 6 bases and J 0 bases, with 9 bases left between them. CDR1 is ENHRY and CDR2 is SYGVKD in the germline V gene. The CDR3 extends over 15 amino acids.

V is TRBV6-1 and J is TRBJ1-1, with 8 bases matching TRBD1. The CDR3 is made up of 15 amino acids. Germline lookup yields CDR1 MNHNS and CDR2 SASEGT. J lost 1 base, V lost 2 bases, and 3 bases had no gene match. The CDR3 loop is CASSELGTGNTEAFF. CDR3 DNA: TGTGCCAGCAGTGAATTGGGGACAGGGAACACTGAAGCTTTCTTT.

The chain links TRBV7-9 to TRBJ2-1, with 13 nucleotides matching TRBD2. Germline V gene lookup returns CDR1 SEHNR and CDR2 FQNEAQ (reference sequence). CDR3 length: 17 residues. V trimming: 5 bases; J trimming: 8 bases; junction bases outside the gene matches: 12. This chain's CDR3 is CASSPRMTSGRSDEQFF. DNA for the CDR3: TGTGCCAGCAGCCCCCGAATGACTAGCGGGAGGAGCGATGAGCAGTTCTTC.

This clone has more than one count but fewer than ten. The V call is TRBV5-8, the J call TRBJ1-2; D is ambiguous. Between the trimmed V and J ends, which lost 4 bases and 2 bases, there was a span of 9 bases. This CDR3 spans 13 amino acids. Germline CDR1 and CDR2: SGHTS and YDEGEE. The DNA of the CDR3 is TGTGCCAGCAGCCTCGGTGTAAACTATGGCTACACCTTC. It specifies CASSLGVNYGYTF. The whole variable domain, remainder taken from reference TRBV5-8 and TRBJ1-2, is EAGVTQSPTHLIKTRGQQATLRCSPISGHTSVYWYQQALGLGLQFLLWYDEGEERNRGNFPPRFSGRQFPNYSSELNVNALELEDSALYLCASSLGVNYGYTFGSGTRLTVV.

The V call is TRBV5-1, the J call TRBJ2-7; 9 bases match TRBD1. The CDR3 runs to 16 residues. The V segment lost 3 bases and the J segment 6 bases; nucleotides outside the gene matches: 13. Germline CDR1 reads SGHRS; CDR2 reads YFSETQ. The CDR3 here is CASSSFPGTGTGEQYF. CDR3 DNA: TGCGCCAGCAGCTCCTTTCCTGGGACAGGGACGGGCGAGCAGTACTTC.

The chain recombines TRBV5-1 with TRBJ1-2; weak D call: TRBD1 (5 bases). Germline V gives CDR1 SGHRS, CDR2 YFSETQ. Trimming cost V 1 base and J 7 bases, with 11 bases left between them. This CDR3 is 13 amino acids long. In DNA, the CDR3 is TGCGCCAGCAGCTTGAGTGCAGGGTTTGGCTACACCTTC. It is translated as CASSLSAGFGYTF.

The V and J genes are TRBV6-1 and TRBJ2-7; TRBD1 matches 7 bases. Germline CDR1 is MNHNS and CDR2 is SASEGT. The CDR3 is 13 residues long. Trimming took 8 bases from V and 0 from J; bases not matched to a gene: 4. The CDR3 sequence is CASLTGISYEQYF. In DNA form, the CDR3 reads TGTGCCAGCTTGACAGGGATCTCCTACGAGCAGTACTTC.

The rearrangement links TRBV2 to TRBJ2-3; D remains ambiguous. CDR1 and CDR2 (germline): SNHLY, FYNNEI. With 7 bases removed from V and 0 bases from J, the gap between germline ends came to 8 bases. CDR3 length: 13 amino acids. The CDR3 sequence: CASIPISTDTQYF. The CDR3 DNA reads as TGTGCCAGCATTCCAATTAGCACAGATACGCAGTATTTT.

The chain recombines TRBV5-1 with TRBJ1-1; no clear D gene. There are 15 residues in the CDR3. V gave up 4 bases and J gave up 0 bases, with 13 bases separating them. Germline lookup yields CDR1 SGHRS and CDR2 YFSETQ. Here the CDR3 DNA reads TGCGCCAGCAGCCCGGAGGAGGTAGTGAACACTGAAGCTTTCTTT. It yields the protein CASSPEEVVNTEAFF. The complete variable domain, with remaining parts taken from reference TRBV5-1 and TRBJ1-1, reads KAGVTQTPRYLIKTRGQQVTLSCSPISGHRSVSWYQQTPGQGLQFLFEYFSETQRNKGNFPGRFSGRQFSNSRSEMNVSTLELGDSALYLCASSPEEVVNTEAFFGQGTRLTVV.

V is TRBV6-6 and J is TRBJ2-7, with 8 bases matching TRBD1. The CDR3 is 14 residues long. J gave up 5 bases and V 5 bases, and 8 bases lay outside the gene matches. Germline V lookup: CDR1 MNHNY, CDR2 SVGAGI (reference sequence). CDR3: CASSRSGTGNEQYF. The DNA of the CDR3 is TGTGCCAGCAGTAGATCCGGGACAGGCAACGAGCAGTACTTC.

This chain joins TRBV27 and TRBJ1-5; TRBD1 agrees at 8 bases. J lost 6 bases, V lost 6 bases, and 4 bases had no gene match. Germline CDR1 reads MNHEY; CDR2 reads SMNVEV (reference sequence). CDR3 length: 13 amino acids. The CDR3 sequence: CASRIQGGQPQHF. In DNA form, the CDR3 reads TGTGCCAGCAGGATACAGGGGGGTCAGCCCCAGCATTTT.

This CDR3 reads CSVRSGSSYEQYF. DNA of the CDR3: TGCAGCGTTAGGTCCGGGAGCTCCTACGAGCAGTACTTC. The genes are TRBV29-1 and TRBJ2-7, with D possibly TRBD2 on 6 matching bases. V lost 5 bases and J 0 bases, leaving 11 bases between the germline ends. The CDR3 length is 13 residues. Germline V gives CDR1 SQVTM, CDR2 ANQGSEA.

The chain recombines TRBV2 with TRBJ2-5, with a possible D match to TRBD2 (6 bases). The CDR3 loop spans 11 amino acids. With 11 bases removed from V and 4 bases from J, the gap between germline ends came to 11 bases. Germline V gives CDR1 SNHLY, CDR2 FYNNEI. The CDR3 loop reads CAGGLPETQYF. The CDR3, as DNA: TGTGCCGGGGGACTTCCAGAGACCCAGTACTTC.

CDR3 residues: CASTDSGRSPTGELFF. CDR3 DNA sequence: TGTGCCAGCACGGACAGCGGGAGGTCACCCACCGGGGAGCTGTTTTTT. The chain couples TRBV7-2 to TRBJ2-2, with 9 bases aligning to TRBD2. Germline V lookup: CDR1 SGHTA, CDR2 FQGNSA. The CDR3 runs to 16 residues. V lost 7 bases to trimming and J lost 4 bases; unmatched junction nucleotides: 10. The full variable domain, completed using reference TRBV7-2 and TRBJ2-2, is GAGVSQSPSNKVTEKGKDVELRCDPISGHTALYWYRQSLGQGLEFLIYFQGNSAPDKSGLPSDRFSAERTGGSVSTLTIQRTQQEDSAVYLCASTDSGRSPTGELFFGEGSRLTVL.

This clone was seen only a few times. The CDR3 nucleotides are TGTGCCAGCAGTACCATCGCAGGGGGCGGTAACTATGGCTACACCTTC. Residues: CASSTIAGGGNYGYTF. This rearrangement joins TRBV2 to TRBJ1-2; TRBD1 matches 8 bases. From germline, CDR1 is SNHLY and CDR2 FYNNEI. V was pared by 5 bases and J by 1 base, with 9 bases of the junction left unmatched. The CDR3 has 16 amino acids. Drawing the rest from reference TRBV2 and TRBJ1-2, the complete variable domain is EPEVTQTPSHQVTQMGQEVILRCVPISNHLYFYWYRQILGQKVEFLVSFYNNEISEKSEIFDDQFSVERPDGSNFTLKIRSTKLEDSAMYFCASSTIAGGGNYGYTFGSGTRLTVV.